The present T cell receptor (beta chain) was sequenced within a study of T cell responses to AZD1222 COVID-19 vaccine. Overall study results and limits: Every sample of the repertoires postdated the peak T cell response.

Here immunoSEQ multiplex PCR was the method, and the copy in TCRdb shows in-frame clones only, minus some. The sample holds about 64,000 clones, under 95% seen once. This CDR3 spans 14 amino acids. In germline, CDR1 is LNHDA, CDR2 SQIVND (reference sequence). V shed 7 bases and J 5 bases; nucleotides not matched to a gene: 10. Notes on this clone: What it binds is unknown.

The chain employs TRBV19 and TRBJ1-1, with 7 bases fitting TRBD1. This material consisted of peripheral blood, taken 28 days after the second dose of the MenACWY control vaccine. The origin of this receptor is an adult who received the MenACWY meningococcal vaccine as a control. The CDR3 protein is CASTHLPGGTEAFF. CDR3 nucleotides: TGTGCCAGTACGCACCTCCCAGGGGGGACTGAAGCTTTCTTT. Full variable domain (rest looked up from reference TRBV19 and TRBJ1-1): DGGITQSPKYLFRKEGQNVTLSCEQNLNHDAMYWYRQDPGQGLRLIYYSQIVNDFQKGDIAEGYSVSREKKESFPLTVTSAQKNPTAFYLCASTHLPGGTEAFFGQGTRLTVV.